This is a list of T cell receptor beta chains from one sample in a study of shared clonotypes between healthy human individuals. Assay: immunoSEQ multiplex PCR; the TCRdb copy retains only in-frame clones and omits some. The sample holds more than 600,000 clones, about 91% seen once. The sample consisted of naive CD8+ T cells sorted from blood. The receptors derive from a man aged 25 to 40 in good health. The CDR3 runs from the conserved cysteine through the conserved F or W. The D gene is left open where the match is weak. Expanded clones are given a class, and other clones once, few, many or no size at all.

D: NA
V: TRBV21-1
size: few
J: TRBJ2-2
DNA: TGTGCCAGCAGCCCACTAGCGGAGCCTAACACCGGGGAGCTGTTTTTT
CDR3: CASSPLAEPNTGELFF

D: NA
V: TRBV9
size: once
J: TRBJ2-2
DNA: TGTGCCAGCAGCGTAGCTGGGGAGCTGTTTTTT
CDR3: CASSVAGELFF

D: NA
V: TRBV5-6
size: NA
J: TRBJ2-3
DNA: TGTGCCAGCAGGATAAGGGGGGACCTCACAGATACGCAGTATTTT
CDR3: CASRIRGDLTDTQYF

D: TRBD2
V: TRBV9
size: NA
J: TRBJ2-7
DNA: TGTGCCAGCAGCGTGGGAGGGGCTAGCGGCTACGAGCAGTACTTC
CDR3: CASSVGGASGYEQYF

D: NA
V: TRBV9
size: NA
J: TRBJ2-7
DNA: TGTGCCAGCAGCACCCCTTGCGGTGCGAATGACTACGAGCAGTACTTC
CDR3: CASSTPCGANDYEQYF

D: TRBD2
V: TRBV29-1
size: NA
J: TRBJ2-3
DNA: TGCAGCGTCTATGGACTAGCGGAAAACTCAGATCCCACAGATACGCAGTATTTT
CDR3: CSVYGLAENSDPTDTQYF

D: NA
V: TRBV29-1
size: NA
J: TRBJ2-5
DNA: TGCAGCGTTGAAGGAGGGATGGCCGCTTTTGGTGAGACCCAGTACTTC
CDR3: CSVEGGMAAFGETQYF

D: TRBD1
V: TRBV11-3
size: once
J: TRBJ1-5
DNA: TGTGCCAGCAGGCGGGACAGGGTAAGTCCTAGCAATCAGCCCCAGCATTTT
CDR3: CASRRDRVSPSNQPQHF

D: NA
V: TRBV12-5
size: NA
J: TRBJ1-3
DNA: TGTGCTAGTGCCCTAGGAGGAACTGGAAACACCATATATTTT
CDR3: CASALGGTGNTIYF

D: TRBD2
V: TRBV18
size: NA
J: TRBJ2-1
DNA: TGTGCCAGCTCACCACTTACTAGCGGGAGCCCTGACTCCTACAATGAGCAGTTCTTC
CDR3: CASSPLTSGSPDSYNEQFF

D: TRBD1
V: TRBV5-4
size: NA
J: TRBJ2-1
DNA: TGTGCCAGCAGTTTAGACAGGGGGAAGGCGAATGAGCAGTTCTTC
CDR3: CASSLDRGKANEQFF

D: NA
V: TRBV11-2
size: NA
J: TRBJ2-3
DNA: TGTTCAGAGGGGGGCTTAACAGATACGCAGTATTTT
CDR3: CSEGGLTDTQYF

D: NA
V: TRBV19
size: NA
J: TRBJ1-3
DNA: TGTGCCAGTAGTACCGTCTTTACTGGAAACACCATATATTTT
CDR3: CASSTVFTGNTIYF

D: TRBD1
V: TRBV10-2
size: NA
J: TRBJ2-5
DNA: TGCGCCAGCAGTAATACTCCGGGACAGGACGTCCAAGAGACCCAGTACTTC
CDR3: CASSNTPGQDVQETQYF

D: NA
V: TRBV14
size: NA
J: TRBJ1-1
DNA: TGTGCCAGCAGCCAAGATCAAACAGGTTACACTGAAGCTTTCTTT
CDR3: CASSQDQTGYTEAFF

D: NA
V: TRBV5-1
size: NA
J: TRBJ2-7
DNA: TGCGCCAGCAGCTTAACACCCTCCTACGAGCAGTACTTC
CDR3: CASSLTPSYEQYF

D: TRBD2
V: TRBV5-4
size: NA
J: TRBJ2-5
DNA: TGTGCCAGCAGCCCCCAGGGACTAGCGGAGGTTGTTGGGACCCAGTACTTC
CDR3: CASSPQGLAEVVGTQYF

D: TRBD1
V: TRBV7-9
size: NA
J: TRBJ2-5
DNA: TGTGCCAGCAGCTTAACGCAGGGGGCACTCAAAGAGACCCAGTACTTC
CDR3: CASSLTQGALKETQYF

D: NA
V: TRBV11-1
size: NA
J: TRBJ1-1
DNA: NA
CDR3: CASSFGPGVAAFF

D: NA
V: TRBV4-1
size: NA
J: TRBJ1-5
DNA: TGCGCCAGCAGCCAAGAATACAGCAGTTTCAATCAGCCCCAGCATTTT
CDR3: CASSQEYSSFNQPQHF

D: NA
V: TRBV4-1
size: once
J: TRBJ2-7
DNA: TGCGCCAGCAGCCACCGACAGGTGGAGTACGAGCAGTACTTC
CDR3: CASSHRQVEYEQYF

D: NA
V: TRBV7-8
size: NA
J: TRBJ2-5
DNA: TGTGCCAGCAGTTCTTCTAGACTCGGGGAGACCCAGTACTTC
CDR3: CASSSSRLGETQYF

D: NA
V: TRBV10-1
size: once
J: TRBJ2-1
DNA: TGCGCCAGCAGTGGAGCCGATGACGGGCTGAATGAGCAGTTCTTC
CDR3: CASSGADDGLNEQFF

D: TRBD2
V: TRBV11-2
size: NA
J: TRBJ2-3
DNA: TGTGCCAGCAGTCCTTTCCTAGCGGGAGAATTAGATACGCAGTATTTT
CDR3: CASSPFLAGELDTQYF

D: NA
V: TRBV10-3
size: few
J: TRBJ2-7
DNA: TGTGCCATCAGGGCCCTGACCTACGAGCAGTACTTC
CDR3: CAIRALTYEQYF

D: NA
V: TRBV6-1
size: NA
J: TRBJ2-7
DNA: TGTGCCAGCAGTGAGATTGCAGGGTACGAGCAGTACTTC
CDR3: CASSEIAGYEQYF

D: TRBD2
V: TRBV5-1
size: few
J: TRBJ2-7
DNA: TGCGCCACCAGCTTAGCGGGAGGCTACGAGCAGTACTTC
CDR3: CATSLAGGYEQYF

D: NA
V: TRBV7-9
size: NA
J: TRBJ2-2
DNA: TGTGCCAGCAGACCTCTGGCGGAGATTAACACCGGGGAGCTGTTTTTT
CDR3: CASRPLAEINTGELFF

D: NA
V: TRBV7-2
size: NA
J: TRBJ2-1
DNA: TGTGCCAGCAGCGGCTACAATGAGCAGTTCTTC
CDR3: CASSGYNEQFF

D: NA
V: TRBV11-2
size: few
J: TRBJ1-5
DNA: TGTGCCAGCAGCTTAGCCCTGGGGGTACAGCCCCAGCATTTT
CDR3: CASSLALGVQPQHF